This note documents a single T cell receptor beta chain sequence. Relative to the germline gene, one junction end is altered; a read error may explain this. The cohort comprised adults aged roughly 18 to 95 years residing in 20 to 30 US areas. Under the authors' procedure: The assay estimated nucleated cells by amplifying reference gene primers. Only in-frame clones appear in the TCRdb table, and some are missing; sequencing was by immunoSEQ multiplex PCR. V and J calls and clone size are those listed in that table; D and trimming were worked out from the DNA. The sample consists of fewer than 250,000 clones, around nine tenths of them appearing once. The sample comes from a study of blood T cell repertoires in COVID-19. At the level of the study: Donors in the United States, Italy and Spain gave samples during acute or convalescent COVID-19.

CDR1 is MNHEY, CDR2 SVGAGI, per germline. The CDR3 runs to 13 residues. The clonotype comes from a young man in a cohort exposed to, infected with or recovered from COVID-19 (not recorded which). Sequencing used PBMCs or T cells enriched from blood (not recorded which). V and J are TRBV6-5 and TRBJ2-7, with D possibly being TRBD1 (5 bases). The CDR3 DNA sequence: TGTGTCAGCAGCCAGGGCGTAACCTACGAGCAGTACTTC. Its protein is CVSSQGVTYEQYF.